This T cell receptor beta chain comes out of a study of cytomegalovirus exposure and HLA in healthy donors. Turning to this clone: Antigen specificity is unknown.

PCR was performed using 60 Vbeta and 13 Jbeta primers. The data were produced by immunoSEQ multiplex PCR, yet TCRdb's version contains in-frame clones alone and is incomplete. Of about 190,000 clones in the sample, over 65% were seen once. Findings of the study overall: It was reported that the classifier diagnosed cytomegalovirus status with high specificity and sensitivity in both the original and validation cohorts.

V gave up 6 bases and J gave up 4 bases; unmatched junction bases: 6. Per germline, CDR1 WSHSY and CDR2 SAAADI. The CDR3 runs to 14 residues. The J gene is TRBJ1-5, the V gene TRBV10-2; the match to TRBD1 covers 7 bases. Sequenced material: PBMCs. This TCR derives from a woman aged 45 to 65 in good health and CMV-seropositive. The CDR3 DNA reads as TGCGCCAGCAGCGCCGGACAGGTTAATCAGCCCCAGCATTTT. Protein: CASSAGQVNQPQHF.